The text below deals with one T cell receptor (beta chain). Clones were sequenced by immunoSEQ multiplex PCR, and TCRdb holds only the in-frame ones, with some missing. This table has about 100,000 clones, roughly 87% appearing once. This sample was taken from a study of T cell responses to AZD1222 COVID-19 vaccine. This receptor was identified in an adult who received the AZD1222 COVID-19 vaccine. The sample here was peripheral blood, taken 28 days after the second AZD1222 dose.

CDR3 region: CASTLHQNTEAFF. The CDR3 nucleotides read TGTGCCAGCACTCTACACCAGAACACTGAAGCTTTCTTT. This sequence joins TRBV12-3 or TRBV12-4 and TRBJ1-1; D is ambiguous. The CDR3 has 13 amino acids. Between the trimmed V and J ends, which lost 7 bases and 1 base, there was a span of 10 bases.